The entry below describes one T cell receptor (beta chain). Its antigen is currently not known. No base qualities exist here, and no much larger clone lies one base off it. Libraries came from the immunoSEQ multiplex PCR assay. The table was pulled from immuneACCESS by TCRdb, which kept in-frame rearrangements only. Such tables lose some clones; where checked, under half of the loss comes from unresolved V genes, and the rest has no known cause. In all, the sample holds more than 70,000 clones, and around 97% of those were seen once. Jointly, the top ten make up roughly 0.2% of the sample. The data were obtained in a study of technical replicates of blood from a handful of donors (dated by TCRdb to the late 2010s). The CDR3 goes from the cysteine to the phenylalanine over 15 residues. Just the 45-base CDR3 DNA is kept, in frame starting at base 1. V loses 5 bases at its end and J loses 6 bases; junction bases beyond the gene matches: 7. For CDR1 and CDR2, the germline V gene (reference sequence) lists PRHDT and FYEKMQ.

The specimen sequenced was T cells isolated from PBMCs. The V and J segments used are TRBV13 and TRBJ1-5; the central 10 bases match TRBD1. This clonotype originated in a human donor in good health. The sequence in DNA is TGTGCCAGCAGCATGGGACAGGGGTCTGGTCAGCCCCAGCATTTT. It codes for CASSMGQGSGQPQHF.